The sequence of this TCR beta chain was determined in a study of blood T cell repertoires in COVID-19. In the study overall: PBMCs, B-cell-depleted T cells, or T cells provided the cDNA or gDNA that made up the material.

Data came from immunoSEQ multiplex PCR; TCRdb stores just in-frame clones and leaves some out. The sample includes roughly 130,000 clones, roughly 80% seen only once; the top ten take about 10%. Two negative PCRs, clearance, or symptom resolution had been documented for recovered Cohort 3 donors. This TCR came from a man in his fifties who had recovered from COVID-19. Material for sequencing was PBMCs or T cells enriched from blood (not recorded which).

CDR3 nucleotides: TGTGCCAGCAGCTTTATTCCGGGGAACACAGATACGCAGTATTTT. This codes for CASSFIPGNTDTQYF. This sequence joins TRBV5-5 and TRBJ2-3; tentatively, D is TRBD2 (5 bases). Trimming removed 2 bases from V and 2 bases from J, with 12 bases in between. The CDR3 is made up of 15 amino acids. Germline assignment: CDR1 SGHKS and CDR2 YYEKEE (reference sequence).